The 31 T cell receptor beta chains below were found in one sample sequenced in a study of T cell repertoires in cytomegalovirus infection. The antigens of these receptors remain unknown. MiXCR, run by TCRdb on the reads, gives a single entry per CDR3 protein. The table includes some 900,000 distinct CDR3 sequences, 32% detected once. Sequences were derived from cultured CD8+ T cells from PBMCs, sampled from culture after CMV antigen stimulation. These receptor sequences come from a human donor in good health (CMV status not recorded). Some clones in this sample may be carry-over from other donors' samples.

V and J are TRBV19 and TRBJ2-7, with 8 bases that match TRBD1. Germline V gives CDR1 LNHDA, CDR2 SQIVND (reference sequence). CDR3 length equals 14 residues. V trimming: 9 bases; J trimming: 4 bases; junction bases outside the gene matches: 11. CDR3 in amino acids: CASAKDRVFYEQYV. The CDR3 DNA is TGTGCCAGCGCCAAGGACAGGGTCTTTTACGAGCAGTACGTC.

In nucleotides, the CDR3 is TGTGCCAGCAGCCCGCAACGGGGGGTGGAGACCCAGTACTTC. Residues: CASSPQRGVETQYF. The chain uses TRBV6-6 and TRBJ2-5; 7 positions match TRBD2. The germline V gene has CDR1 MNHNY and CDR2 SVGAGI (reference sequence). V lost 6 bases to trimming and J lost 5 bases; unmatched junction nucleotides: 9. This CDR3 region has 14 residues.

This clonotype appeared many times. V gene TRBV7-2 combines with J gene TRBJ1-1; TRBD1 is a possible D gene (5 bases). The CDR3 runs 14 residues. The V gene's germline CDR1 is SGHTA and CDR2 FQGNSA. The ends were cut back, 3 bases at V and 5 bases at J, with 13 bases in the middle. This chain's CDR3 is CASSLAGTGTEAFF. The DNA for the CDR3 is TGTGCCAGCAGCTTGGCAGGGACTGGTACTGAAGCTTTCTTT.

The chain couples TRBV4-1 to TRBJ2-2; TRBD2 aligns across 7 bases. V lost 0 bases, J lost 4 bases, and 5 bases stayed unmatched. There are 16 residues in the CDR3. Germline V gene lookup returns CDR1 MGHRA and CDR2 YSYEKL. CDR3 amino acids: CASSQEALASTGELFF. The CDR3 DNA reads as TGCGCCAGCAGCCAAGAAGCACTAGCGAGCACCGGGGAGCTGTTTTTT.

This chain joins TRBV27 and TRBJ2-2; 11 nucleotides match TRBD2. The length of the CDR3 is 15 residues. CDR1 is MNHEY and CDR2 is SMNVEV in the germline V gene (reference sequence). J lost 6 bases, V lost 3 bases, and 3 bases had no gene match. As DNA, the CDR3 is TGTGCCAGCAGTTTCGTAGCGGGGGGGGCCGGGGAGCTGTTTTTT. Translated, it gives CASSFVAGGAGELFF.

The sample holds many counts of this clonotype. The rearrangement uses TRBV11-2 and TRBJ2-2; D gene ambiguous. The germline gives CDR1 SGHAT, CDR2 FQNNGV. V was cut by 3 bases and J by 6 bases, with 5 bases left in between. This CDR3 is built from 12 residues. The CDR3, as DNA: TGTGCCAGCAGCTTTGCGGCCGGGGAGCTGTTTTTT. This translates into CASSFAAGELFF.

This clonotype came up once. This chain joins TRBV5-1 and TRBJ1-1; 7 bases map to TRBD1. CDR1 is SGHRS, CDR2 YFSETQ, per germline. V shed 1 base and J 3 bases; nucleotides not matched to a gene: 6. The length of the CDR3 is 15 residues. The CDR3 nucleotides read TGCGCCAGCAGCTTGATAAATCAGGGGGACACTGAAGCTTTCTTT. Translation: CASSLINQGDTEAFF.

The rearrangement links TRBV28 to TRBJ1-2; 8 nucleotides match TRBD1. The germline V gene encodes CDR1 MDHEN and CDR2 SYDVKM. CDR3 size: 15 residues. The V and J ends lost 5 bases and 8 bases, in that order; junction bases with no gene match: 13. The CDR3 region is CASSTGQGAPQGYTF. The CDR3 DNA follows: TGTGCCAGCAGTACCGGACAGGGCGCACCTCAGGGCTACACCTTC.

The table lists this clonotype with a few counts. The chain joins TRBV10-2 to TRBJ1-1; 10 positions agree with TRBD1. CDR3 size: 15 residues. V dropped 10 bases and J dropped 0; count of bases not matched to a gene: 8. Germline V gene data show CDR1 as WSHSY and CDR2 as SAAADI. CDR3 DNA sequence: TGCGCCACCAAGTTGACAGGGGGCGTGAACACTGAAGCTTTCTTT. Protein: CATKLTGGVNTEAFF.

This rearrangement joins TRBV4-1 to TRBJ2-3, with a possible D match to TRBD1 (5 bases). Germline CDR1 and CDR2: MGHRA and YSYEKL. V dropped 4 bases and J dropped 0 bases, with 14 bases sitting between them. This CDR3 comprises 16 residues. CDR3 DNA: TGCGCCAGCAGCCCATACGACAGATCTAGCACAGATACGCAGTATTTT. Translated, it gives CASSPYDRSSTDTQYF.

The genes are TRBV20-1 and TRBJ2-5; D gene ambiguous. CDR1 and CDR2 (germline): DFQATT, SNEGSKA (reference sequence). V dropped 0 bases and J dropped 4 bases, with 21 bases sitting between them. This CDR3 comprises 17 residues. For the CDR3, the DNA is TGCAGTGCTAGAGATTGGTCAGGAACAGTCTTTAGAGAGACCCAGTACTTC. It is translated as CSARDWSGTVFRETQYF.

This chain uses TRBV7-9 with TRBJ1-5; tentatively, D is TRBD1 (5 bases). This CDR3 is built from 15 residues. The germline V gene has CDR1 SEHNR and CDR2 FQNEAQ (reference sequence). V was pared by 1 base and J by 0 bases, with 7 bases between. CDR3 sequence reads: CASSLEDSSNQPQHF. CDR3 nucleotides: TGTGCCAGCAGCTTAGAAGACAGTAGCAATCAGCCCCAGCATTTT.

The table lists this clonotype with a few counts. This rearrangement joins TRBV27 to TRBJ1-5; TRBD1 matches 7 bases. Unmatched junction bases numbered 5, after V lost 5 bases and J lost 4 bases. In germline, CDR1 is MNHEY, CDR2 SMNVEV (reference sequence). The CDR3 contains 14 residues. The CDR3 bases are TGTGCCAGCAGTATACAGGGGCGTAATCAGCCCCAGCATTTT. Residues: CASSIQGRNQPQHF.

This clonotype was found a few times. One end of the junction is discordant with germline, which a read error may explain. This rearrangement joins TRBV7-9 to TRBJ2-3; D gene uncertain. This CDR3 region has 15 residues. Germline CDR1 and CDR2: SEHNR and FQNEAQ (reference sequence). The CDR3 DNA sequence: TGTGCCAGCAGTTTAGGGCGGTTAGACACAGATACGCAGTATTTT. It is translated as CASSLGRLDTDTQYF.

In DNA form, the CDR3 reads TGTGCCAGCAGTGGGACAGGGGGCGAGGGCTACACCTTC. Amino acids: CASSGTGGEGYTF. V usage is TRBV25-1 and J usage is TRBJ1-2; TRBD1 aligns across 11 bases. J was trimmed by 8 bases and V by 4 bases; bases with no gene match: 3. The CDR3 is made up of 13 amino acids. The germline V gene encodes CDR1 MGHDK and CDR2 SYGVNS.

This sequence joins TRBV24-1 and TRBJ2-3, with D perhaps given as TRBD1 or TRBD2 (5 bases each). CDR1 and CDR2 (germline): KGHDR, SFDVKD. There are 11 residues in the CDR3. Deletions cut 3 bases from V and 10 bases from J, with 7 bases between. This CDR3 is CATSDMGAQYF. The CDR3 DNA is TGTGCCACCAGTGATATGGGGGCGCAGTATTTT.

This clonotype has just a few counts. V gene TRBV27 combines with J gene TRBJ1-4; D is undetermined. Germline V lookup: CDR1 MNHEY, CDR2 SMNVEV (reference sequence). The CDR3 consists of 14 residues. Trimming cost V 1 base and J 8 bases, with 11 bases left between them. As DNA, the CDR3 is TGTGCCAGCAGTTTATTCGGACGAGGAGAAAAACTGTTTTTT. As protein: CASSLFGRGEKLFF.

In this sample, this clonotype turned up a few times. The rearrangement joins TRBV7-9 to TRBJ1-2; 12 nucleotides agree with TRBD1. Germline CDR1 and CDR2: SEHNR and FQNEAQ (reference sequence). V shed 6 bases and J 2 bases; nucleotides not matched to a gene: 7. The CDR3 length is 16 residues. For the CDR3, the DNA is TGTGCCAGCAGAACCCGGGACAGGGGGCCCAACTATGGCTACACCTTC. Protein sequence: CASRTRDRGPNYGYTF.

The chain has TRBV19 and TRBJ2-3; D may correspond to TRBD1 or TRBD2 (6 bases each). CDR3 size: 14 residues. Germline CDR1 LNHDA, CDR2 SQIVND (reference sequence). V was clipped by 5 bases and J by 2 bases, with 11 bases between them. This CDR3 is CASSGGPLTDTQYF. CDR3 nucleotide sequence: TGTGCCAGTAGTGGGGGGCCCCTCACAGATACGCAGTATTTT.

This clonotype occurred a few times. The CDR3 here is CASSSHEGDGYTF. CDR3 sequence (DNA): TGTGCCAGCAGTTCGCACGAGGGTGATGGCTACACCTTC. The V gene is TRBV27, the J gene TRBJ1-2; D gene ambiguous. This CDR3 is 13 amino acids long. Germline V gene lookup returns CDR1 MNHEY and CDR2 SMNVEV (reference sequence). Trimming removed 4 bases from V and 6 bases from J, with 12 bases in between.

The genes are TRBV4-1 and TRBJ1-2, with unresolved D. This CDR3 is built from 14 residues. From germline, CDR1 is MGHRA and CDR2 YSYEKL. The ends were cut back, 0 bases at V and 6 bases at J, with 11 bases in the middle. The CDR3 DNA follows: TGCGCCAGCAGCCAAGACCCCAGAACCAATGGCTACACCTTC. Residues: CASSQDPRTNGYTF.

The chain joins TRBV5-1 to TRBJ2-7; the D call may be TRBD1 or TRBD2 (5 bases each). The CDR3 covers 14 residues. V shed 4 bases and J shed 6 bases, with 17 bases lying between them. Germline V gene lookup returns CDR1 SGHRS and CDR2 YFSETQ. CDR3: CASSPVGRGGEQYV. DNA of the CDR3: TGCGCCAGCAGCCCAGTTGGACGGGGCGGCGAGCAGTACGTC.

The chain combines TRBV27 with TRBJ1-2; perhaps TRBD1 as D (6 bases). The germline V and J ends were trimmed by 2 bases and 7 bases, with 11 bases remaining between them. Germline CDR1 MNHEY, CDR2 SMNVEV (reference sequence). CDR3 length equals 13 residues. The CDR3 region is CASSLGGASGYTF. CDR3 in DNA: TGTGCCAGCAGTTTAGGGGGGGCAAGTGGCTACACCTTC.

Only a few counts were recorded for this clonotype. The junction shows a germline mismatch at one end, possibly a read error. The V and J genes are TRBV28 and TRBJ1-5; D uncertain. CDR1 and CDR2 (germline): MDHEN, SYDVKM. The CDR3 covers 15 residues. The DNA of the CDR3 is TGTGCCAGCAATTTATTCAGTGGCAGCAATCAGCCCCAGCATTTT. As protein: CASNLFSGSNQPQHF.

This clonotype has just a few counts. The V call is TRBV10-3, the J call TRBJ1-2, with 7 nucleotides matching TRBD1. This CDR3 comprises 16 residues. The V gene's germline CDR1 is ENHRY and CDR2 SYGVKD. J gave up 7 bases and V 2 bases, and 13 bases lay outside the gene matches. CDR3 region: CAISEPWTGRGSGYTF. Written as DNA, the CDR3 is TGTGCCATCAGTGAGCCTTGGACAGGTAGAGGGTCTGGCTACACCTTC.

The J gene is TRBJ2-1, the V gene TRBV20-1; tentatively, D is TRBD1 or TRBD2 (6 bases each). This CDR3 is built from 15 residues. Germline V gives CDR1 DFQATT, CDR2 SNEGSKA (reference sequence). Trimming cost V 5 bases and J 2 bases, with 16 bases left between them. The CDR3: CSALDGGYAYNEQFF. The CDR3 coding sequence is TGCAGTGCTCTCGACGGGGGCTACGCCTACAATGAGCAGTTCTTC.

The sample holds a few counts of this clonotype. The V call is TRBV15, the J call TRBJ2-1; 8 bases fit TRBD1. The germline V gene encodes CDR1 LNHNV and CDR2 YYDKDF (reference sequence). V was clipped by 3 bases and J by 2 bases; unmatched bases: 6. This CDR3 contains 16 residues. The CDR3 here is CATSRVGTGPYNEQFF. The CDR3 DNA sequence: TGTGCCACCAGCAGGGTTGGGACAGGACCCTACAATGAGCAGTTCTTC.

This clonotype was counted between two and nine times. The chain uses TRBV6-2 or TRBV6-3 and TRBJ2-1; D unresolved. This CDR3 has 11 amino acids. Germline CDR1 MNHEY, CDR2 SVGEGT. V lost 6 bases to trimming and J lost 6 bases, with 6 bases between them. The DNA of the CDR3 is TGTGCCAGCAGAAGTCGCAATGAGCAGTTCTTC. Translating it yields CASRSRNEQFF.

The chain couples TRBV4-1 to TRBJ1-1; D is unresolved. This CDR3 has 14 residues. CDR1 and CDR2 from the germline V gene are MGHRA and YSYEKL. Trimming removed 1 base from V and 6 bases from J, with 12 bases in between. Here the CDR3 reads CASSQGVGYAEAFF. The CDR3 DNA reads as TGCGCCAGCAGCCAAGGAGTGGGGTACGCTGAAGCTTTCTTT.

This chain joins TRBV20-1 and TRBJ2-7; possibly TRBD1 for D (6 bases). V was pared by 2 bases and J by 4 bases, with 15 bases between. The CDR3 runs to 14 residues. Germline CDR1 is DFQATT and CDR2 is SNEGSKA (reference sequence). The CDR3 nucleotides read TGCAGTGCTAGAACCCGGGACAAGGGTTACGAGCAGTACTTC. This gives the protein CSARTRDKGYEQYF.

This clonotype was observed many times. The chain employs TRBV19 and TRBJ2-1; the D is unclear. CDR3 length: 16 residues. Germline V gene sequence: CDR1 LNHDA, CDR2 SQIVND (reference sequence). V lost 4 bases, J lost 0 bases, and 13 bases lay in between. CDR3 region: CASSSVGGSSYNEQFF. Written as DNA, the CDR3 is TGTGCCAGTAGTAGTGTAGGCGGAAGCTCCTACAATGAGCAGTTCTTC.